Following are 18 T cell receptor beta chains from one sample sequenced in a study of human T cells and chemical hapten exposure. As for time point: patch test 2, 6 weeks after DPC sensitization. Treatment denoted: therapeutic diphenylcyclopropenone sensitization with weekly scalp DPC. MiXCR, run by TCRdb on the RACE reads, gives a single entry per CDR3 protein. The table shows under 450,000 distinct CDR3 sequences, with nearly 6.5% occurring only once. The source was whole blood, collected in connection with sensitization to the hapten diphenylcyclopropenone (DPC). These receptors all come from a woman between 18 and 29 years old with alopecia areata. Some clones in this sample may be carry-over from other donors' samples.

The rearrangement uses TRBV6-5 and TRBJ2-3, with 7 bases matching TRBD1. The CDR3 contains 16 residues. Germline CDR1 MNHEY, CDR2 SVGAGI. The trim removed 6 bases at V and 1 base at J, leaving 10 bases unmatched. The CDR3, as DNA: TGTGCCAGCAGCTCCCGGACAGGTCGAGGCACAGATACGCAGTATTTT. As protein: CASSSRTGRGTDTQYF.

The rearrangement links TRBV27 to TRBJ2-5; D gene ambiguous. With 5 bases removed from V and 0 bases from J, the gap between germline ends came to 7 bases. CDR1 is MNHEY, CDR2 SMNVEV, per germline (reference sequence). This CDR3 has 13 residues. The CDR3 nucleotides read TGTGCCAGCAGTCGTTCCCACCAAGAGACCCAGTACTTC. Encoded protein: CASSRSHQETQYF.

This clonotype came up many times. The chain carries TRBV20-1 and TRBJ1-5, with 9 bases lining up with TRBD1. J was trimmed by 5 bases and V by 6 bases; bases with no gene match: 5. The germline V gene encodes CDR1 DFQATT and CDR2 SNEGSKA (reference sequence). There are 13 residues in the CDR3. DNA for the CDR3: TGCAGTGCCACGGGACAGGGAGATCAGCCCCAGCATTTT. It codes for CSATGQGDQPQHF.

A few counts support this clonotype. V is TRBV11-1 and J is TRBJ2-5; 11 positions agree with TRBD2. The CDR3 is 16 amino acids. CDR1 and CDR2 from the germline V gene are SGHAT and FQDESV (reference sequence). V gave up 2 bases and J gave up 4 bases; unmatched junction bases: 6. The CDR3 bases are TGTGCCAGCAGCTTAACCGGGACTAGCGGACCAGAGACCCAGTACTTC. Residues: CASSLTGTSGPETQYF. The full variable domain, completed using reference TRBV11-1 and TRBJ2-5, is EAEVAQSPRYKITEKSQAVAFWCDPISGHATLYWYRQILGQGPELLVQFQDESVVDDSQLPKDRFSAERLKGVDSTLKIQPAELGDSAMYLCASSLTGTSGPETQYFGPGTRLLVL.

The CDR3 loop reads CASSQSRGYNYGYTF. CDR3 nucleotide sequence: TGTGCCAGCAGCCAATCGAGGGGGTATAACTATGGCTACACCTTC. The chain has TRBV3-1 and TRBJ1-2; a possible D gene is TRBD1 (6 bases). The CDR3 is 15 residues long. Germline loops: CDR1 LGHDT, CDR2 YNNKEL (reference sequence). Trimming left V 2 bases short and J 1 base short, with 11 bases between.

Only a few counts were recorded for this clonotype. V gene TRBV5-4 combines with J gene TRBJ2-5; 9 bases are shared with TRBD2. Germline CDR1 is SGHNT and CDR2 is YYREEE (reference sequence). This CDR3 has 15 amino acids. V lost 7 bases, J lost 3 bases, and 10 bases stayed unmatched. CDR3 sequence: CASLIYIAGEETQYF. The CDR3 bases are TGTGCCAGCCTGATCTACATAGCGGGGGAAGAGACCCAGTACTTC.

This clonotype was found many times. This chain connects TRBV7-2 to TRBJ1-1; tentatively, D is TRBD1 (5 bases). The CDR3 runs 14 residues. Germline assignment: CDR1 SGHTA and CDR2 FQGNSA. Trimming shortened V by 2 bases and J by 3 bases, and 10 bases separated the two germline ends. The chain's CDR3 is CASSLRVRDTEAFF. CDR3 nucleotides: TGTGCCAGCAGCTTACGGGTCAGGGACACTGAAGCTTTCTTT.

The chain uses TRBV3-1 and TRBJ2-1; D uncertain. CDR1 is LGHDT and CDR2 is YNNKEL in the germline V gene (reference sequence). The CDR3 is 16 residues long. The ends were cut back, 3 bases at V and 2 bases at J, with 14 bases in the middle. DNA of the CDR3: TGTGCCAGCAGCCAGATTTGTGAGGACCCCTACAATGAGCAGTTCTTC. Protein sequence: CASSQICEDPYNEQFF.

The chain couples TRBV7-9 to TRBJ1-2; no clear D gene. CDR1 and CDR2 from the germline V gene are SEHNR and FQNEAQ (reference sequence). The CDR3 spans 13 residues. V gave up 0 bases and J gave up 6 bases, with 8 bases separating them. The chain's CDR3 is CASSLAGFDGYTF. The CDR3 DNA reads TGTGCCAGCAGCTTAGCCGGGTTTGATGGCTACACCTTC. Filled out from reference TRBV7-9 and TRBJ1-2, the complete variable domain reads DTGVSQNPRHKITKRGQNVTFRCDPISEHNRLYWYRQTLGQGPEFLTYFQNEAQLEKSRLLSDRFSAERPKGSFSTLEIQRTEQGDSAMYLCASSLAGFDGYTFGSGTRLTVV.

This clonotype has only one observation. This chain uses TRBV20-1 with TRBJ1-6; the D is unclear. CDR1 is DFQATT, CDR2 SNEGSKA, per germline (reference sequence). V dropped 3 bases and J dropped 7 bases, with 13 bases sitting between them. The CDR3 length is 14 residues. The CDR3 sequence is CSASVGALNSPLHF. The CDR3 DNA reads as TGCAGTGCTAGTGTTGGAGCTTTAAATTCACCCCTCCACTTT.

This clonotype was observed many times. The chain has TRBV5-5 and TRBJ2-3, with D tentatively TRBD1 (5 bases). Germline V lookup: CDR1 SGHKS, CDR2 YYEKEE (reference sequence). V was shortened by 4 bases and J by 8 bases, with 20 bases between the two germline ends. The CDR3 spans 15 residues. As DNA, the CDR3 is TGTGCCAGCAGCACAATGGGGCCCCCAGGCGGTACGCAGTATTTT. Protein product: CASSTMGPPGGTQYF.

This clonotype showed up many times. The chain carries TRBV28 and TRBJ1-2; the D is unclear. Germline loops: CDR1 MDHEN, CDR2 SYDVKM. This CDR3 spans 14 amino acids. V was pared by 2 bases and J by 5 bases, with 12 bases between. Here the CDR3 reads CASSLTKGLYGYTF. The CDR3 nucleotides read TGTGCCAGCAGTTTAACAAAGGGATTATATGGCTACACCTTC.

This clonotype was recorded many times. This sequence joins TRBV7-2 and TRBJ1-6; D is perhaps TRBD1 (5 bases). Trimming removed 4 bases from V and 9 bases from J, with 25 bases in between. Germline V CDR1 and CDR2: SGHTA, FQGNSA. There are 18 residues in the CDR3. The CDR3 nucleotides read TGTGCCAGCAGCTCTAGGTCAGGGCGATTTGTGGGAGGTTCACCCCTCCACTTT. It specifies CASSSRSGRFVGGSPLHF.

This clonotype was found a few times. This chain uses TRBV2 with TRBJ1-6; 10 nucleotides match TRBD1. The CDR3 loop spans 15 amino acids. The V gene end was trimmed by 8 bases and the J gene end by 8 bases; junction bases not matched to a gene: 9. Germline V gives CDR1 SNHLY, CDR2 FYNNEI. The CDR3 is CASGDRDRGDSPLHF. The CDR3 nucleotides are TGTGCCAGCGGGGACCGGGACAGGGGTGATTCACCCCTCCACTTT.

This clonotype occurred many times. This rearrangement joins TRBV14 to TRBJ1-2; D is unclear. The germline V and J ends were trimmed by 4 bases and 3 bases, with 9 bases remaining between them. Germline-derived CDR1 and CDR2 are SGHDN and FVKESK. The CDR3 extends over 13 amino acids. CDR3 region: CASSPPSDYGYTF. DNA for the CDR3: TGTGCCAGCAGCCCCCCATCGGACTATGGCTACACCTTC.

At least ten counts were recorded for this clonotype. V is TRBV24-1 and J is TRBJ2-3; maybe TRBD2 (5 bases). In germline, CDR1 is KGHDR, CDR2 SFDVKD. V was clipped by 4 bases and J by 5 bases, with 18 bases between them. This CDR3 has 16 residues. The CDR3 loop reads CATSDARTGSEDTQYF. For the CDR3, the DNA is TGTGCCACCAGTGACGCCCGGACTGGGTCGGAAGATACGCAGTATTTT.

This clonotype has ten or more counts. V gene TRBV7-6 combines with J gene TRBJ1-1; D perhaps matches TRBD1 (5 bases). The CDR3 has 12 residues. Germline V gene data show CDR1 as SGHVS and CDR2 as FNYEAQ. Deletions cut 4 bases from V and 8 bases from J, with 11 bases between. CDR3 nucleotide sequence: TGTGCCAGCAGCTCCGACAGCCTGGAAGCTTTCTTT. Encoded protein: CASSSDSLEAFF.

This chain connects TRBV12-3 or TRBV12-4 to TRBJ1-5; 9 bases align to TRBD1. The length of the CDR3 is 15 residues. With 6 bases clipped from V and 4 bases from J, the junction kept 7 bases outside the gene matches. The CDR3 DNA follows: TGTGCCAGCAGGGACAGGGGCGCGGGAAATCAGCCCCAGCATTTT. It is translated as CASRDRGAGNQPQHF.